A single sample is the source of the 6 T cell receptor beta chains below, sequenced in a study of Ad26.COV2.S vaccination and SARS-CoV-2 variants. Treatment: about 20 received Ad26.COV2.S at low or high dose, single or two shots; 5 received placebo; per-sample allocation not given. At day 63 after the first vaccine or placebo injection, samples were drawn. Repertoires were generated with immunoSEQ multiplex PCR, while TCRdb's copy carries only in-frame clones and drops some. The table records approximately 420,000 clones, roughly nine tenths of them present only once. This sample comprised peripheral blood, obtained in a trial of Ad26.COV2.S vaccine versus placebo. Receptor source: a person aged 18-65 years who received the Ad26.COV2.S COVID-19 vaccine or a placebo.

The rearrangement uses TRBV27 and TRBJ1-6, with TRBD1 matching 9 bases. Germline V gene lookup returns CDR1 MNHEY and CDR2 SMNVEV (reference sequence). The CDR3 consists of 15 residues. V shed 4 bases and J 8 bases; nucleotides not matched to a gene: 6. The CDR3 nucleotides are TGTGCCAGCAGTTCCCGACAGGGGGTATATTCACCCCTCCACTTT. It encodes CASSSRQGVYSPLHF.

The chain uses TRBV19 and TRBJ1-5; 7 bases align to TRBD1. V was pared by 5 bases and J by 2 bases, with 9 bases of the junction left unmatched. The CDR3 has 16 amino acids. Germline lookup yields CDR1 LNHDA and CDR2 SQIVND (reference sequence). CDR3 amino acids: CASSQTRRGGNQPQHF. The CDR3 DNA reads TGTGCCAGTAGTCAAACCCGCAGGGGGGGCAATCAGCCCCAGCATTTT.

The chain combines TRBV6-6 with TRBJ2-5, with D maybe TRBD1 (5 bases). Germline assignment: CDR1 MNHNY and CDR2 SVGAGI (reference sequence). The CDR3 has 15 amino acids. Trimming cost V 5 bases and J 2 bases, with 15 bases left between them. CDR3 residues: CASSRGLAGQETQYF. The CDR3 nucleotides are TGTGCCAGCAGTCGCGGCCTGGCAGGGCAAGAGACCCAGTACTTC.

The chain combines TRBV9 with TRBJ1-1, with TRBD1 as a possible D gene (6 bases). CDR3 length: 10 amino acids. Germline CDR1 and CDR2: SGDLS and YYNGEE. V shed 3 bases and J shed 11 bases, with 8 bases lying between them. This CDR3 is CASSAGVAFF. In nucleotides, the CDR3 is TGTGCCAGCAGCGCAGGGGTTGCTTTCTTT.

The rearrangement links TRBV18 to TRBJ1-1; unclear D gene. Germline-derived CDR1 and CDR2 are KGHSH and LQKENI. CDR3 length: 13 amino acids. V was trimmed by 1 base and J by 4 bases, leaving 7 bases between them. CDR3: CASSPLLATEAFF. The CDR3 DNA reads as TGTGCCAGCTCACCACTTCTAGCCACTGAAGCTTTCTTT.

V gene TRBV5-4 combines with J gene TRBJ1-2, with D possibly matching TRBD1 (5 bases). Germline CDR1 and CDR2: SGHNT and YYREEE (reference sequence). Between the trimmed V and J ends, which lost 4 bases and 8 bases, there was a span of 24 bases. The CDR3 sequence is 16 residues long. For the CDR3, the DNA is TGTGCCAGCAGCACACTAAATCGTCGGGGACCCGTCGGCTACACCTTC. Protein: CASSTLNRRGPVGYTF.